This is a list of T cell receptor beta chains from one sample in a study of CD8+ T cells in alopecia areata. The repertoire was sequenced with immunoSEQ multiplex PCR; TCRdb's copy has only in-frame clones and lacks some. The sample lists about 100,000 clones, around 44% occurring once. The sequenced sample was CD8+ T cells sorted from blood, obtained at week 24, from a patient treated with tofacitinib. These receptors came from a human donor with alopecia areata. Both conserved end residues are part of each CDR3. Fields, in order: clone size, J gene, D gene, V gene, CDR3 protein, CDR3 DNA. The D gene is left open where the match is weak. A row's size may be missing; if present it is once, few, many or a size class.

abundance: NA
j_gene: TRBJ2-7
d_gene: TRBD2
v_gene: TRBV6-5
CDR3aa: CASSYSRSSGPYEQYF
CDR3nt: TGTGCCAGCAGTTACTCGAGGTCTAGCGGACCCTACGAGCAGTACTTC

abundance: few
j_gene: TRBJ1-5
d_gene: NA
v_gene: TRBV19
CDR3aa: CASTELALGAQPQHF
CDR3nt: TGTGCCAGTACTGAACTCGCGCTGGGCGCTCAGCCCCAGCATTTT

abundance: NA
j_gene: TRBJ2-7
d_gene: NA
v_gene: TRBV11-2
CDR3aa: CASSLAGGSYEQYF
CDR3nt: TGTGCCAGCAGCTTAGCCGGGGGCTCCTACGAGCAGTACTTC

abundance: NA
j_gene: TRBJ1-1
d_gene: NA
v_gene: TRBV11-2
CDR3aa: CASSRGPVLRNTEAFF
CDR3nt: TGTGCCAGCAGCCGAGGGCCCGTTCTTAGGAACACTGAAGCTTTCTTT

abundance: few
j_gene: TRBJ1-1
d_gene: NA
v_gene: TRBV6-5
CDR3aa: CASSEGRGTEAFF
CDR3nt: TGTGCCAGCAGCGAGGGGCGAGGTACTGAAGCTTTCTTT

abundance: few
j_gene: TRBJ2-2
d_gene: TRBD2
v_gene: TRBV6-1
CDR3aa: CASRYSGSGTGELFF
CDR3nt: TGTGCCAGCAGATATAGCGGGAGTGGCACCGGGGAGCTGTTTTTT

abundance: few
j_gene: TRBJ2-7
d_gene: NA
v_gene: TRBV15
CDR3aa: CANRPGRHLSYEQYF
CDR3nt: TGTGCCAACCGTCCCGGCCGGCACCTCTCCTACGAGCAGTACTTC

abundance: once
j_gene: TRBJ2-1
d_gene: TRBD2
v_gene: TRBV19
CDR3aa: CASSTSGRGYNEQFF
CDR3nt: TGTGCCAGTAGTACTAGCGGGAGGGGATACAATGAGCAGTTCTTC

abundance: NA
j_gene: TRBJ2-5
d_gene: TRBD2
v_gene: TRBV4-1
CDR3aa: CASSQDRLAGGSETQYF
CDR3nt: TGCGCCAGCAGCCAGGACCGACTAGCGGGAGGGTCAGAGACCCAGTACTTC

abundance: few
j_gene: TRBJ1-5
d_gene: NA
v_gene: TRBV29-1
CDR3aa: CSVEEGTGQPQHF
CDR3nt: TGCAGCGTTGAAGAGGGGACGGGGCAGCCCCAGCATTTT

abundance: few
j_gene: TRBJ2-7
d_gene: TRBD2
v_gene: TRBV4-1
CDR3aa: CASSQERLAQTYEQYF
CDR3nt: TGCGCCAGCAGCCAGGAGAGACTAGCGCAAACCTACGAGCAGTACTTC

abundance: NA
j_gene: TRBJ2-2
d_gene: TRBD2
v_gene: TRBV9
CDR3aa: CASSPTSANTGELFF
CDR3nt: TGTGCCAGCAGCCCAACTAGCGCCAACACCGGGGAGCTGTTTTTT

abundance: few
j_gene: TRBJ1-1
d_gene: NA
v_gene: TRBV19
CDR3aa: CASSLGANTEAFF
CDR3nt: TGTGCCAGTAGTTTGGGCGCGAACACTGAAGCTTTCTTT

abundance: NA
j_gene: TRBJ2-3
d_gene: NA
v_gene: TRBV6-1
CDR3aa: CASSEAVYRTTDTQYF
CDR3nt: TGTGCCAGCAGTGAAGCAGTTTACAGGACCACAGATACGCAGTATTTT

abundance: few
j_gene: TRBJ2-1
d_gene: TRBD2
v_gene: TRBV13
CDR3aa: CASSSTTSGRLYNEQFF
CDR3nt: TGTGCCAGCAGCTCCACGACTAGCGGGAGACTCTACAATGAGCAGTTCTTC

abundance: NA
j_gene: TRBJ2-5
d_gene: NA
v_gene: TRBV29-1
CDR3aa: CSVDEVTREETQYF
CDR3nt: TGCAGCGTTGATGAGGTCACCCGGGAAGAGACCCAGTACTTC

abundance: few
j_gene: TRBJ2-1
d_gene: TRBD2
v_gene: TRBV29-1
CDR3aa: CSVTGTSPSYNEQFF
CDR3nt: TGCAGCGTTACCGGGACTAGTCCATCCTACAATGAGCAGTTCTTC

abundance: once
j_gene: TRBJ1-2
d_gene: NA
v_gene: TRBV5-1
CDR3aa: CASSLDPTKGYTF
CDR3nt: TGCGCCAGCAGCTTGGATCCGACAAAAGGCTACACCTTC

abundance: NA
j_gene: TRBJ1-1
d_gene: NA
v_gene: TRBV27
CDR3aa: CASSLGSGTGAFF
CDR3nt: TGTGCCAGCAGTTTAGGGTCGGGGACTGGGGCTTTCTTT

abundance: NA
j_gene: TRBJ2-1
d_gene: NA
v_gene: TRBV23-1
CDR3aa: CASSQGLRVHNEQFF
CDR3nt: TGCGCCAGCAGTCAGGGGCTGCGAGTACACAATGAGCAGTTCTTC

abundance: NA
j_gene: TRBJ2-1
d_gene: TRBD1
v_gene: TRBV15
CDR3aa: CATSSLRTGELYNEQFF
CDR3nt: TGTGCCACCAGCTCCCTCCGGACAGGGGAATTATACAATGAGCAGTTCTTC

abundance: NA
j_gene: TRBJ2-7
d_gene: TRBD1
v_gene: TRBV7-9
CDR3aa: CASSTEQGENVYEQYF
CDR3nt: TGTGCCAGCAGCACCGAGCAGGGGGAAAATGTCTACGAGCAGTACTTC

abundance: NA
j_gene: TRBJ2-1
d_gene: TRBD2
v_gene: TRBV2
CDR3aa: CASQREVRDEQFF
CDR3nt: TGTGCCAGCCAGCGGGAGGTTCGGGATGAGCAGTTCTTC

abundance: NA
j_gene: TRBJ2-5
d_gene: TRBD2
v_gene: TRBV27
CDR3aa: CASSRLAGEETQYF
CDR3nt: TGTGCCAGCAGTCGGCTAGCGGGCGAAGAGACCCAGTACTTC

abundance: few
j_gene: TRBJ2-7
d_gene: TRBD1
v_gene: TRBV6-1
CDR3aa: CASSEQGASYEQYF
CDR3nt: TGTGCCAGCAGTGAGCAGGGGGCCTCCTACGAGCAGTACTTC

abundance: NA
j_gene: TRBJ2-3
d_gene: TRBD2
v_gene: TRBV7-3
CDR3aa: CASSPTSGIADTQYF
CDR3nt: TGTGCCAGCAGCCCGACTAGCGGAATTGCAGATACGCAGTATTTT

abundance: few
j_gene: TRBJ2-3
d_gene: NA
v_gene: TRBV2
CDR3aa: CASRDPRGTDTQYF
CDR3nt: TGTGCCAGCAGGGACCCCCGAGGCACAGATACGCAGTATTTT

abundance: few
j_gene: TRBJ2-7
d_gene: NA
v_gene: TRBV7-9
CDR3aa: CASSLDGGHWYF
CDR3nt: TGTGCCAGCAGCTTAGATGGAGGTCACTGGTACTTC

abundance: NA
j_gene: TRBJ1-2
d_gene: NA
v_gene: TRBV27
CDR3aa: CASSINRVFGYTF
CDR3nt: TGTGCCAGCAGTATAAACAGGGTATTTGGCTACACCTTC

abundance: once
j_gene: TRBJ2-7
d_gene: TRBD2
v_gene: TRBV6-1
CDR3aa: CASSEGLAGSREQYF
CDR3nt: TGTGCCAGCAGTGAGGGACTAGCGGGATCGAGGGAGCAGTACTTC

abundance: NA
j_gene: TRBJ2-2
d_gene: TRBD1
v_gene: TRBV6-6
CDR3aa: CASSAGTGNTGELFF
CDR3nt: TGTGCCAGCAGTGCAGGGACAGGGAACACCGGGGAGCTGTTTTTT

abundance: few
j_gene: TRBJ1-4
d_gene: NA
v_gene: TRBV9
CDR3aa: CASSGDGGEKLFF
CDR3nt: TGTGCCAGCAGCGGGGATGGTGGTGAAAAACTGTTTTTT

abundance: NA
j_gene: TRBJ2-1
d_gene: TRBD1
v_gene: TRBV9
CDR3aa: CASSAAGQGNWDEQFF
CDR3nt: TGTGCCAGCAGCGCAGCGGGACAGGGAAATTGGGATGAGCAGTTCTTC

abundance: NA
j_gene: TRBJ2-5
d_gene: TRBD2
v_gene: TRBV13
CDR3aa: CASSLGLAGRETQYF
CDR3nt: TGTGCCAGCAGCTTAGGACTAGCGGGTCGGGAGACCCAGTACTTC

abundance: few
j_gene: TRBJ2-1
d_gene: NA
v_gene: TRBV4-1
CDR3aa: CASSSMSEQFF
CDR3nt: TGTGCCAGCAGCTCAATGAGTGAGCAGTTCTTC

abundance: NA
j_gene: TRBJ2-2
d_gene: NA
v_gene: TRBV6-1
CDR3aa: CASTVGNTGELFF
CDR3nt: TGTGCCAGCACGGTTGGGAACACCGGGGAGCTGTTTTTT

abundance: NA
j_gene: TRBJ2-1
d_gene: NA
v_gene: TRBV6-5
CDR3aa: CASSYSGGRPHNEQFF
CDR3nt: TGTGCCAGCAGTTACTCAGGAGGCAGACCCCACAATGAGCAGTTCTTC

abundance: NA
j_gene: TRBJ2-6
d_gene: TRBD1
v_gene: TRBV4-2
CDR3aa: CASSQEARGISGANVLTF
CDR3nt: TGTGCCAGCAGCCAAGAGGCCAGGGGGATTTCTGGGGCCAACGTCCTGACTTTC

abundance: few
j_gene: TRBJ2-3
d_gene: NA
v_gene: TRBV7-9
CDR3aa: CASSPVRALDTQYF
CDR3nt: TGTGCCAGCAGCCCGGTTAGGGCCTTAGATACGCAGTATTTT

abundance: NA
j_gene: TRBJ2-5
d_gene: NA
v_gene: TRBV4-1
CDR3aa: CASSRGPGRETQYF
CDR3nt: TGCGCCAGCAGCCGAGGGCCAGGGAGGGAGACCCAGTACTTC

abundance: few
j_gene: TRBJ2-3
d_gene: TRBD2
v_gene: TRBV6-6
CDR3aa: CASSLAGVLDTQYF
CDR3nt: TGTGCCAGCAGTCTAGCGGGAGTACTAGATACGCAGTATTTT

abundance: NA
j_gene: TRBJ2-7
d_gene: NA
v_gene: TRBV27
CDR3aa: CASSLFDRSYEQYF
CDR3nt: TGTGCCAGCAGTTTATTCGACAGATCCTACGAGCAGTACTTC

abundance: few
j_gene: TRBJ2-5
d_gene: NA
v_gene: TRBV6-5
CDR3aa: CASSYLGATGETQYF
CDR3nt: TGTGCCAGCAGTTACCTTGGGGCTACCGGGGAGACCCAGTACTTC

abundance: NA
j_gene: TRBJ2-1
d_gene: TRBD1
v_gene: TRBV30
CDR3aa: CAWSTGGYNEQFF
CDR3nt: TGTGCCTGGTCCACAGGGGGCTACAATGAGCAGTTCTTC